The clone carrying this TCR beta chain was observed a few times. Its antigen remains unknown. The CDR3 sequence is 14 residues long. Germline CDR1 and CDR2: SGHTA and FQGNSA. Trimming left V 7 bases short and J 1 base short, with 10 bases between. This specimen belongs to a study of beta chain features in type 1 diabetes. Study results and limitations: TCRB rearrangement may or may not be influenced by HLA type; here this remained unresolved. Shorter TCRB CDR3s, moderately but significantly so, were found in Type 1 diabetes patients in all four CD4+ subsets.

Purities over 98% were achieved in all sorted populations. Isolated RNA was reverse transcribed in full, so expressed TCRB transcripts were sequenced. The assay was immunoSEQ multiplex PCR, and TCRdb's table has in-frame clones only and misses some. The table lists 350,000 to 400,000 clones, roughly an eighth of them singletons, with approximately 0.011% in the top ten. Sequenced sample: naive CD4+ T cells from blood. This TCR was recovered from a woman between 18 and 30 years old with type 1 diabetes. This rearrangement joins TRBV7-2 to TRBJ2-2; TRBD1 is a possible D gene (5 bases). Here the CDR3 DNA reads TGTGCCAGCACCCCGACAGTGAACACCGGGGAGCTGTTTTTT. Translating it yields CASTPTVNTGELFF.